This entry lists 20 T cell receptor beta chains sequenced from one sample in a study of T-cell reconstitution after alpha-beta-depleted transplantation in children. As it was prepared, the TCRbeta library received unique molecular identifiers. TCRdb fed the PCR reads into MiXCR, producing one record per CDR3 protein. The repertoire has more than 200,000 distinct CDR3 sequences, 20% to 30% of them found once; the top ten carry approximately 2.5%. Sequenced here: PBMCs, sampled before TCRalphabeta/CD19-depleted stem cell transplant. These receptors originate from a girl aged 2 to 10 with Fanconi anemia, due to receive a stem cell transplant.

The sample holds many counts of this clonotype. V gene TRBV29-1 combines with J gene TRBJ2-1, with D tentatively TRBD2 (6 bases). The germline V gene has CDR1 SQVTM and CDR2 ANQGSEA. This CDR3 contains 11 residues. CDR3 amino acids: CCGISYNEQFF. The CDR3 DNA reads TGCTGCGGGATATCCTACAATGAGCAGTTCTTC.

This clonotype was counted ten times or more. J is TRBJ2-1 and V is TRBV29-1; perhaps D is TRBD1 or TRBD2 (6 bases each). With 2 bases removed from V and 1 base from J, the gap between germline ends came to 12 bases. Germline CDR1 and CDR2: SQVTM and ANQGSEA. The CDR3 contains 15 residues. The CDR3 loop reads CSVERGAKSYNEQFF. The CDR3 nucleotides are TGCAGCGTTGAAAGGGGGGCAAAGTCCTACAATGAGCAGTTCTTC.

This clonotype was detected ten times or more. The rearrangement joins TRBV20-1 to TRBJ2-3; D remains ambiguous. The germline V and J ends were trimmed by 0 bases and 0 bases, with 13 bases remaining between them. Germline-derived CDR1 and CDR2 are DFQATT and SNEGSKA (reference sequence). This CDR3 has 16 residues. CDR3 residues: CSARDLGHRSTDTQYF. CDR3 DNA sequence: TGCAGTGCTAGAGATCTTGGGCACCGTAGCACAGATACGCAGTATTTT.

The chain joins TRBV28 to TRBJ1-3, with no clear D. Trimming left V 3 bases short and J 0 bases short, with 6 bases between. Germline V CDR1 and CDR2: MDHEN, SYDVKM. The CDR3 is 14 residues long. The CDR3 DNA follows: TGTGCCAGCAGTTTCTCTCACTCTGGAAACACCATATATTTT. As protein: CASSFSHSGNTIYF.

The J gene is TRBJ2-7, the V gene TRBV29-1, with TRBD1 matching 8 bases. Germline CDR1 SQVTM, CDR2 ANQGSEA. The trim removed 7 bases at V and 7 bases at J, leaving 9 bases unmatched. CDR3 length equals 12 residues. CDR3 DNA: TGCAGCGCAGAGACAGGGGTGGGTGAGCAGTACTTC. Its protein product is CSAETGVGEQYF.

V and J are TRBV20-1 and TRBJ1-5; D ambiguous. V shed 2 bases and J shed 5 bases, with 7 bases lying between them. CDR1 is DFQATT and CDR2 is SNEGSKA in the germline V gene (reference sequence). This CDR3 contains 12 residues. Written as DNA, the CDR3 is TGCAGTGCTAGAATCGTGGATCAGCCCCAGCATTTT. It encodes CSARIVDQPQHF.

This clonotype was counted ten times or more. One junction end does not reproduce the germline sequence, and a read error may be involved. The chain links TRBV28 to TRBJ2-1; the D gene is possibly TRBD1 (6 bases). This CDR3 spans 14 amino acids. Germline lookup yields CDR1 MDHEN and CDR2 SYDVKM. CDR3 amino acids: CATSVLQGFNEQFF. As DNA, the CDR3 is TGTGCCACCAGTGTTTTACAGGGATTCAATGAGCAGTTCTTC.

The chain has TRBV7-2 and TRBJ2-5; 8 bases are a match to TRBD1. V dropped 2 bases and J dropped 2; count of bases not matched to a gene: 1. Germline loops: CDR1 SGHTA, CDR2 FQGNSA. The CDR3 has 14 residues. CDR3 DNA sequence: TGTGCCAGCAGCTTACACAGGGGGCAAGAGACCCAGTACTTC. Its translation: CASSLHRGQETQYF. The whole variable domain, remainder taken from reference TRBV7-2 and TRBJ2-5, is GAGVSQSPSNKVTEKGKDVELRCDPISGHTALYWYRQSLGQGLEFLIYFQGNSAPDKSGLPSDRFSAERTGGSVSTLTIQRTQQEDSAVYLCASSLHRGQETQYFGPGTRLLVL.

This clonotype has a count of ten or more. This chain joins TRBV20-1 and TRBJ2-1; the match to TRBD2 covers 11 bases. The V and J ends lost 0 bases and 6 bases, in that order; junction bases with no gene match: 10. From germline, CDR1 is DFQATT and CDR2 SNEGSKA (reference sequence). The CDR3 loop spans 17 amino acids. CDR3 in amino acids: CSARDLVLAGGLNEQFF. In DNA form, the CDR3 reads TGCAGTGCTAGAGATTTGGTCCTAGCGGGAGGACTCAATGAGCAGTTCTTC.

This clonotype turned up a few times. The gene calls are TRBV28 and TRBJ2-7; 7 bases fit TRBD1. From germline, CDR1 is MDHEN and CDR2 SYDVKM. The CDR3 spans 14 residues. The junction had 4 bases not matched to a gene; V was cut back by 4 bases and J by 1 base. The CDR3 nucleotides are TGTGCCAGCAGTTGGTCGGGACAGTCCTACGAGCAGTACTTC. Translation: CASSWSGQSYEQYF.

This clonotype was found many times. The gene calls are TRBV20-1 and TRBJ2-5; D gene uncertain. Trimming cost V 0 bases and J 4 bases, with 9 bases left between them. This CDR3 has 13 residues. Germline values: CDR1 DFQATT, CDR2 SNEGSKA (reference sequence). The CDR3 DNA sequence: TGCAGTGCTAGAGATTTGGGCCGAGAGACCCAGTACTTC. Its translation is CSARDLGRETQYF.

This clonotype has just a few counts. The chain carries TRBV12-3 or TRBV12-4 and TRBJ2-1; tentatively, D is TRBD1 or TRBD2 (5 bases each). The CDR3 covers 13 residues. Deletions cut 1 base from V and 8 bases from J, with 9 bases between. The CDR3 nucleotides read TGTGCCAGCAGTTTAGTCGAGGGGCATGAGCAGTTCTTC. It specifies CASSLVEGHEQFF.

The rearrangement uses TRBV29-1 and TRBJ2-5; TRBD2 is a possible D gene (7 bases). The CDR3 has 12 amino acids. The V end was cut by 5 bases, the J end by 5 bases, with 12 bases between. Germline V lookup: CDR1 SQVTM, CDR2 ANQGSEA. In DNA form, the CDR3 reads TGCAGCGTTTCAGGGGAGGGGGAGACCCAGTACTTC. Translating gives CSVSGEGETQYF.

This clonotype was seen ten or more times. This chain joins TRBV28 and TRBJ1-2, with a tentative D call TRBD1 (6 bases). The CDR3 covers 15 residues. CDR1 MDHEN and CDR2 SYDVKM come from the germline V gene. The V end lost 5 bases, the J end lost 2 bases, and 15 bases lay between the germline ends. The CDR3 DNA reads TGTGCCAGCAGTCCCACCCGGACAGCAAACTATGGCTACACCTTC. Its translation: CASSPTRTANYGYTF.

The chain joins TRBV28 to TRBJ1-2; maybe TRBD1 (5 bases). Looked up from germline, CDR1 is MDHEN and CDR2 is SYDVKM. This CDR3 contains 13 residues. V lost 4 bases and J lost 6, with 12 bases in between. CDR3 residues: CASSSPAGNGYTF. The CDR3 bases are TGTGCCAGCAGTTCCCCCGCAGGGAATGGCTACACCTTC.

This clonotype was counted a few times. The DNA for the CDR3 is TGCAGCGTTGAATCCAGCGGCAGCTCCTACAATGAGCAGTTCTTC. It is translated as CSVESSGSSYNEQFF. The chain employs TRBV29-1 and TRBJ2-1, with a weak D call TRBD2 (5 bases). The ends were cut back, 2 bases at V and 0 bases at J, with 11 bases in the middle. CDR1 SQVTM and CDR2 ANQGSEA come from the germline V gene. This CDR3 is built from 15 residues.

This clonotype showed up many times. V and J are TRBV12-3 or TRBV12-4 and TRBJ2-7; 9 bases agree with TRBD1. J gave up 5 bases and V 2 bases, and 4 bases lay outside the gene matches. The CDR3 is 14 residues long. The CDR3 reads CASSLPRTGDEQYF. For the CDR3, the DNA is TGTGCCAGCAGTTTACCACGGACAGGGGACGAGCAGTACTTC.

This clonotype was seen a handful of times. This chain links TRBV29-1 with TRBJ2-7; a weak D match, TRBD2 (6 bases). The ends were cut back, 6 bases at V and 5 bases at J, with 17 bases in the middle. The CDR3 has 13 residues. The germline V gene encodes CDR1 SQVTM and CDR2 ANQGSEA. DNA of the CDR3: TGCAGCGTAGGGCGGTGGGGCGGGGACGAGCAGTACTTC. Amino acid sequence: CSVGRWGGDEQYF.

This clonotype was detected many times. The chain is built from TRBV27 and TRBJ1-6; TRBD1 aligns across 9 bases. The CDR3 contains 14 residues. CDR1 and CDR2 (germline): MNHEY, SMNVEV (reference sequence). The V and J ends lost 6 bases and 7 bases, in that order; junction bases with no gene match: 4. CDR3 sequence reads: CASSPGTGNSPLHF. As DNA, the CDR3 is TGTGCCAGCAGCCCCGGGACAGGGAATTCACCCCTCCACTTT.

This clonotype was observed at least ten times. CDR3 sequence reads: CSARDPRAGRNTEAFF. The CDR3 coding sequence is TGCAGTGCTAGAGACCCCAGGGCAGGGAGGAACACTGAAGCTTTCTTT. This chain joins TRBV20-1 and TRBJ1-1, with D possibly matching TRBD1 (5 bases). V lost 0 bases to trimming and J lost 1 base, with 15 bases between them. Per germline, CDR1 DFQATT and CDR2 SNEGSKA (reference sequence). This CDR3 has 16 amino acids.